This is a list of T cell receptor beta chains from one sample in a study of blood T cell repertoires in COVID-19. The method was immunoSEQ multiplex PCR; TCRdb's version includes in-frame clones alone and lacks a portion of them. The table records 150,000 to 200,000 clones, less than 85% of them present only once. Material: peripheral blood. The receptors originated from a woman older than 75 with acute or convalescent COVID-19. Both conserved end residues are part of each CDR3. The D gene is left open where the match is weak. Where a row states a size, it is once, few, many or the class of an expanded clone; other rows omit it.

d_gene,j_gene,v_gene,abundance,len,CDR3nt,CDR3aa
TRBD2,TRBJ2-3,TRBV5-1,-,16,TGCGCCAGCAGCTTGGTTTTAGCGGGAGCGGAAGATACGCAGTATTTT,CASSLVLAGAEDTQYF
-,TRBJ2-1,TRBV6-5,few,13,TGTGCCAGCAGCCCGACGGACCGGGACAAGGCGATCTTC,CASSPTDRDKAIF
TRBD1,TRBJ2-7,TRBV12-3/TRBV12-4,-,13,TGTGCCAGCAGTTTGACAGGGTACAACGAGCAGTACTTC,CASSLTGYNEQYF
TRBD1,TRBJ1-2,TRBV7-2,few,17,TGTGCCAGCAGCTTAGGAGGACAGGGGGCTTCGAACTATGGCTACACCTTC,CASSLGGQGASNYGYTF
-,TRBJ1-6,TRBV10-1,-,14,TGCGCCAGCAGTGATGGCAGAACCTATTCACCCCTCCACTTT,CASSDGRTYSPLHF
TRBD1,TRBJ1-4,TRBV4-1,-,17,TGCGCCAGCAGCCGAACCGGGACAGGGGCCCCTAATGAAAAACTGTTTTTT,CASSRTGTGAPNEKLFF
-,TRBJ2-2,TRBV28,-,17,TGTGCCAGCGTAACGCCTAGATCGGGGACACCAACCGGGGAGCTGTTTTTT,CASVTPRSGTPTGELFF
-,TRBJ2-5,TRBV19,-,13,TGTGCCAGTAGTATAGGGGCAAAGGAGACCCAGTACTTC,CASSIGAKETQYF
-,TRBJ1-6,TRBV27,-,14,TGTGCCAGCAGTTTACAGGGAAGGGGTTCACCCCTCCACTTT,CASSLQGRGSPLHF
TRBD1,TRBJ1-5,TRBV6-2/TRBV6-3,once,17,TGTGCCAGCACCCCGGACAGGGACAGTATAAGCAATCAGCCCCAGCATTTT,CASTPDRDSISNQPQHF
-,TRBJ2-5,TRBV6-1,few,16,TGTGCCAGCAGTGAACGGGGGGCTACCTATCAAGAGACCCAGTACTTC,CASSERGATYQETQYF
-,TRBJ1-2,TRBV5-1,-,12,TGCGCCAGCAGCTTACAGGGCTATGGCTACACCTTC,CASSLQGYGYTF
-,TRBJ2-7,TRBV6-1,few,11,TGTGCCAGCAGTGATCAACTAGAGCAGTACTTC,CASSDQLEQYF
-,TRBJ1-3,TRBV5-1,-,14,TGCGCCAGCAGCTTAGACATCTCTGGAAACACCATATATTTT,CASSLDISGNTIYF
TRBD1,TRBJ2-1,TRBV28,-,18,TGTGCCAGCATACCGGGACAGGGGCCCTATAGCTCCTACAATGAGCAGTTCTTC,CASIPGQGPYSSYNEQFF
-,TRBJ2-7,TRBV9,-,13,TGTGCCAGCAGCATATGGACAGAAGACGAGCAGTACTTC,CASSIWTEDEQYF
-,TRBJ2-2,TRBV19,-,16,TGTGCCAGTAGCCTTCGACGGGAAATAAACACCGGGGAGCTGTTTTTT,CASSLRREINTGELFF
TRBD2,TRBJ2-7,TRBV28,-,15,TGTGCCAGCAGTTTATCGAGCGGGAGGGACTACGAGCAGTACTTC,CASSLSSGRDYEQYF
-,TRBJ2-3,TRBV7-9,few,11,TGTGCCAGCAGCTTAGCGGGCAGGCAGTATTTT,CASSLAGRQYF
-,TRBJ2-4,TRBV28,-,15,TGTGCCAGCAGTTTCCGCATATTATCCGGAAACATTCAGTACTTC,CASSFRILSGNIQYF
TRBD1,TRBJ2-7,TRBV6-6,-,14,TGTGCCAGCAGGTCGGGACAGGGGATCTACGAGCAGTACTTC,CASRSGQGIYEQYF
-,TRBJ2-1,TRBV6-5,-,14,TGTGCCAGCAGACCCGGGATCACATACAATGAGCAGTTCTTC,CASRPGITYNEQFF
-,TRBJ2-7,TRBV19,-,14,TGTGCCAGTAGTCCAACCGGGAGCTCCTACGAGCAGTACTTC,CASSPTGSSYEQYF
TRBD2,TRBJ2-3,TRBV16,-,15,TGTGCCAGCAGCCAGATTAGCGGGACGACAGATACGCAGTATTTT,CASSQISGTTDTQYF
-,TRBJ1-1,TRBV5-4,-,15,TGTGCCAGCAGCTTGGGACGGACAGTAAACACTGAAGCTTTCTTT,CASSLGRTVNTEAFF
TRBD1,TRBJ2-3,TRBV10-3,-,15,TGTGCCATCAGTGACTGGACAGGGGCCACAGATACGCAGTATTTT,CAISDWTGATDTQYF
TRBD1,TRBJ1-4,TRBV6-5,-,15,TGTGCCAGCAGTATAACAGGGGGCGGGAATGAAAAACTGTTTTTT,CASSITGGGNEKLFF
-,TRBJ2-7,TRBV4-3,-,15,TGCGCCAGCAGCCAAGAAAGGGGGTCAGGGCGCGAGCAGTACTTC,CASSQERGSGREQYF
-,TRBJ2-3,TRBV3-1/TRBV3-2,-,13,TGTGCCAGCAGCCAAGAATACACAGGGACGCAGTATTTT,CASSQEYTGTQYF
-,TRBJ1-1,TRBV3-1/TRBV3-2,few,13,TGTGCCAGCAGCCAAGAGGGGAGAACTGAAGCTTTCTTT,CASSQEGRTEAFF
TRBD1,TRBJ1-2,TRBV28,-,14,TGTGCCAGCAGTACCCCGGGACAGGAGGACGGCTACACCTTC,CASSTPGQEDGYTF
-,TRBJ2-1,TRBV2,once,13,TGTGCCAGCAGTGAAGGAGGATACAATGAGCAGTTCTTC,CASSEGGYNEQFF
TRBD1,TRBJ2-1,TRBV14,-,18,TGTGCCAGCAGCCAAGCAGGTGGACAGGGGTTCCCTATCGGTGAGCAGTTCTTC,CASSQAGGQGFPIGEQFF
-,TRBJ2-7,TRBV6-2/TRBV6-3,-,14,-,CASSSSVRFHEQYF
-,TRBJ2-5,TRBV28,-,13,TGTGCCAGCAGTTTAGGGGCCCAAGAGACCCAGTACTTC,CASSLGAQETQYF
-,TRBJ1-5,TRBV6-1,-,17,TGTGCCAGCAGTGATGATGACAGGTCTTATAGCAATCAGCCCCAGCATTTT,CASSDDDRSYSNQPQHF
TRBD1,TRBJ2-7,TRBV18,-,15,TGTGCCAGCTCACCGACCCGACAGGGTTTACACGAGCAGTACTTC,CASSPTRQGLHEQYF
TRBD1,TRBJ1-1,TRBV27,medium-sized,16,TGTGCCAGCAGTTTATACCCACAGGGGGCCGACACTGAAGCTTTCTTT,CASSLYPQGADTEAFF
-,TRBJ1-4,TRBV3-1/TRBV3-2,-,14,TGTGCCAGCAGCCAAGGAACAGGGTTTGAAAAACTGTTTTTT,CASSQGTGFEKLFF
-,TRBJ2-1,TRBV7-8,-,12,TGTGCCAGCAATCAACTAGCCAATGAGCAGTTCTTC,CASNQLANEQFF